The 14 T cell receptor beta chains listed next were all sequenced from one sample in a study of blood T cell repertoires in COVID-19. Some clones are missing from TCRdb's copy, which holds only in-frame ones; the method was immunoSEQ multiplex PCR. The sample lists 210,000 or so clones, about three quarters seen once, with around 2.8% in the top ten. The specimen was peripheral blood. These receptors originate from a woman of 80 years or more with active or convalescent COVID-19.

The chain combines TRBV5-1 with TRBJ1-1; 11 bases fit TRBD1. CDR3 length: 14 amino acids. Germline CDR1 SGHRS, CDR2 YFSETQ. The V segment lost 3 bases and the J segment 5 bases; nucleotides outside the gene matches: 3. Here the CDR3 DNA reads TGCGCCAGCAGCTCCGGGACAGGGGGGACTGAAGCTTTCTTT. Translating gives CASSSGTGGTEAFF.

The chain has TRBV6-5 and TRBJ2-5, with 8 bases lining up with TRBD2. Germline V CDR1 and CDR2: MNHEY, SVGAGI. Unmatched junction bases numbered 8, after V lost 9 bases and J lost 5 bases. The CDR3 covers 13 residues. The CDR3 nucleotides read TGTGCCAGTCGGGGGGGGGCGTTCGAGACCCAGTACTTC. Translating gives CASRGGAFETQYF.

In nucleotides, the CDR3 is TGTGCCAGCAGCATTTCGGGGGTTGATTCACCCCTCCACTTT. This translates into CASSISGVDSPLHF. This chain joins TRBV28 and TRBJ1-6; tentative D call: TRBD1 (5 bases). V was pared by 6 bases and J by 8 bases, with 14 bases between. CDR3 length: 14 residues. Per the germline V gene, CDR1 is MDHEN and CDR2 is SYDVKM. The full variable domain, its missing parts supplied by reference TRBV28 and TRBJ1-6, is DVKVTQSSRYLVKRTGEKVFLECVQDMDHENMFWYRQDPGLGLRLIYFSYDVKMKEKGDIPEGYSVSREKKERFSLILESASTNQTSMYLCASSISGVDSPLHFGNGTRLTVT.

V and J are TRBV19 and TRBJ1-1, with TRBD1 identical over 8 bases. The germline gives CDR1 LNHDA, CDR2 SQIVND (reference sequence). V lost 0 bases and J lost 7; bases outside the gene matches: 4. CDR3 length: 14 residues. The CDR3 nucleotides read TGTGCCAGTAGTATAGATTGGGACAGGATTGAAGCTTTCTTT. Translation: CASSIDWDRIEAFF.

This clone was observed a few times. This sequence joins TRBV7-9 and TRBJ2-7, with 7 bases that match TRBD1. Germline assignment: CDR1 SEHNR and CDR2 FQNEAQ (reference sequence). The CDR3 has 15 residues. V lost 2 bases, J lost 5 bases, and 9 bases stayed unmatched. The CDR3 is CASSLYRTGRDEQYF. The CDR3 DNA reads TGTGCCAGCAGCTTATATAGGACAGGTCGGGACGAGCAGTACTTC. Drawing the rest from reference TRBV7-9 and TRBJ2-7, the complete variable domain is DTGVSQNPRHKITKRGQNVTFRCDPISEHNRLYWYRQTLGQGPEFLTYFQNEAQLEKSRLLSDRFSAERPKGSFSTLEIQRTEQGDSAMYLCASSLYRTGRDEQYFGPGTRLTVT.

This clone appeared once. The V gene is TRBV9, the J gene TRBJ2-5, with 12 nucleotides matching TRBD2. The CDR3 totals 18 residues. V trimming: 0 bases; J trimming: 5 bases; junction bases outside the gene matches: 11. The germline CDR1 and CDR2 sequences are SGDLS and YYNGEE. CDR3 DNA: TGTGCCAGCAGCGTAGCTACGGGGTCTAGCGGGGGGGCTGAGACCCAGTACTTC. Protein sequence: CASSVATGSSGGAETQYF.

CDR3 in amino acids: CASNLQGLGTEAFF. DNA of the CDR3: TGTGCCAGTAATCTACAGGGGTTAGGCACTGAAGCTTTCTTT. The chain joins TRBV28 to TRBJ1-1; TRBD1 agrees at 7 bases. V dropped 9 bases and J dropped 4; count of bases not matched to a gene: 11. This CDR3 contains 14 residues. Germline V gene lookup returns CDR1 MDHEN and CDR2 SYDVKM.

This clone appeared a single time. The V gene is TRBV5-8, the J gene TRBJ2-1; 10 bases map to TRBD1. CDR3 length: 15 amino acids. Losses at the gene ends were 4 bases for V and 2 bases for J; bases not matched to a gene: 3. Per the germline V gene, CDR1 is SGHTS and CDR2 is YDEGEE. CDR3 loop: CASSTGTGAYNEQFF. Here the CDR3 DNA reads TGTGCCAGCAGCACCGGGACAGGGGCCTACAATGAGCAGTTCTTC.

The genes are TRBV21-1 and TRBJ2-7; the table calls TRBD2, which could not be checked here. TRBV21-1 is noted as a pseudogene. This CDR3 has 12 residues. As DNA, the CDR3 is TGTGCCAGCAGAACTTACTCCTACGAGCAGTACTTC. Translated: CASRTYSYEQYF.

This chain's CDR3 is CASSPQSTLINTIYF. The CDR3 DNA reads as TGTGCCAGCAGCCCCCAGTCGACTTTAATAAACACCATATATTTT. The V gene is TRBV7-2, the J gene TRBJ1-3; no firm D call. The CDR3 length is 15 residues. Trimming removed 5 bases from V and 6 bases from J, with 17 bases in between. Germline V gene lookup returns CDR1 SGHTA and CDR2 FQGNSA.

The chain carries TRBV6-2 or TRBV6-3 and TRBJ1-1; the D gene is possibly TRBD1 (5 bases). Germline loops: CDR1 MNHEY, CDR2 SVGEGT. V was trimmed by 0 bases and J by 0 bases, leaving 11 bases between them. The CDR3 extends over 16 amino acids. CDR3 DNA sequence: TGTGCCAGCAGTTACTCCCCTGGAGGGGTGAACACTGAAGCTTTCTTT. Its protein product is CASSYSPGGVNTEAFF.

This clone has a handful of counts. The chain is built from TRBV5-1 and TRBJ2-5, with a tentative D call TRBD1 (6 bases). CDR1 and CDR2 (germline): SGHRS, YFSETQ. This CDR3 has 13 amino acids. V lost 3 bases, J lost 2 bases, and 8 bases lay in between. CDR3 in amino acids: CASSSGTQETQYF. The CDR3 nucleotides are TGCGCCAGCAGCTCCGGGACACAAGAGACCCAGTACTTC.

The rearrangement uses TRBV2 and TRBJ1-1; D perhaps matches TRBD1 (5 bases). This CDR3 spans 14 amino acids. In germline, CDR1 is SNHLY, CDR2 FYNNEI. Trimming took 6 bases from V and 2 from J, leaving 13 bases between them. CDR3 loop: CASSLTQVNTEAFF. The CDR3 region has the DNA TGTGCCAGCAGCCTAACACAGGTCAACACTGAAGCTTTCTTT.

The chain has TRBV7-6 and TRBJ2-2; a weak D match, TRBD1 (8 bases). Trimming shortened V by 4 bases and J by 7 bases, and 16 bases separated the two germline ends. This CDR3 has 15 residues. Germline V gives CDR1 SGHVS, CDR2 FNYEAQ. CDR3 in amino acids: CASSSGQGGRGELFF. The DNA of the CDR3 is TGTGCCAGCAGCTCTGGACAGGGAGGGCGCGGGGAGCTGTTTTTT.